These 16 T cell receptor beta chains share one sample of origin, sequenced in a study of OX40 agonist ivuxolimab in advanced cancers. Preparation of the library involved the immunoSEQ multiplex PCR assay. TCRdb retrieved this table from immuneACCESS and kept in-frame rearrangements only. Not all clones are present; in checked studies, unresolved V genes account for under half, and no reason is known for the remainder. In all, the sample holds roughly 100,000 clones, and more than 85% of those were seen once. Around 0.3% of the sample belongs to the ten largest clones. This sample comprised CD4+ or CD8+ T cells sorted from blood, obtained in a trial of the OX40 agonist ivuxolimab. The receptors here all came from an adult with an advanced solid tumor such as melanoma, head and neck, liver or kidney cancer.

V usage is TRBV6-5 and J usage is TRBJ2-3; D gene unclear. This CDR3 comprises 12 residues. The V end lost 0 bases, the J end lost 7 bases, and 5 bases lay between the germline ends. CDR1 MNHEY and CDR2 SVGAGI come from the germline V gene. The DNA for the CDR3 is TGTGCCAGCAGTTACTCGCGTTATACGCAGTATTTT. Translation gives CASSYSRYTQYF.

CDR3 sequence (DNA): TGTGCCAGCAGCCGCAGGGACAACTATGGCTACACCTTC. Translation: CASSRRDNYGYTF. The chain employs TRBV11-3 and TRBJ1-2; D is perhaps TRBD1 (5 bases). This CDR3 comprises 13 residues. Germline CDR1 and CDR2: SGHNT and YENEEA. The germline V and J ends were trimmed by 5 bases and 2 bases, with 9 bases remaining between them.

This chain links TRBV6-6 with TRBJ1-5; 7 nucleotides align to TRBD1. The CDR3 runs 16 residues. Germline V gene sequence: CDR1 MNHNY, CDR2 SVGAGI (reference sequence). With V trimmed by 6 bases and J by 3 bases, 11 bases remained unmatched. This chain's CDR3 is CASSRPGQVNNQPQHF. The CDR3 nucleotides read TGTGCCAGCAGCAGACCCGGACAGGTCAACAATCAGCCCCAGCATTTT.

The J gene is TRBJ2-7, the V gene TRBV7-2, with unresolved D. The CDR3 has 9 residues. Germline V CDR1 and CDR2: SGHTA, FQGNSA. The CDR3 reads CASSSPLSV. CDR3 coding DNA: TGTGCCAGCAGCTCTCCCTTGAGCGTC.

This clone was observed a few times. The chain has TRBV9 and TRBJ1-1; 7 bases align to TRBD1. CDR1 and CDR2 (germline): SGDLS, YYNGEE. After removal of 4 bases from V and 1 base from J, the junction contained 7 bases not matched to a gene. This CDR3 is 15 amino acids long. The CDR3 here is CASSNDRAGNTEAFF. CDR3 DNA sequence: TGTGCCAGCAGCAATGACAGGGCGGGGAACACTGAAGCTTTCTTT.

The gene calls are TRBV6-1 and TRBJ1-1, with no clear D. Trimming took off 10 bases at V and 7 bases at J, with 7 bases between the two ends. CDR1 and CDR2 (germline): MNHNS, SASEGT. The CDR3 consists of 9 residues. CDR3 amino acids: CATGLEAFF. The CDR3 bases are TGTGCCACCGGTCTTGAAGCTTTCTTT.

This clone has just a few counts. The sample has other DNA sequences that encode this CDR3 too. The V gene is TRBV30, the J gene TRBJ1-5; D may be TRBD1 (5 bases). The CDR3 covers 13 residues. The V end lost 1 base, the J end lost 1 base, and 5 bases lay between the germline ends. Per germline, CDR1 GTSNPN and CDR2 SVGIG (reference sequence). The DNA of the CDR3 is TGTGCCTGGAGTGCAGGGAGCAATCAGCCCCAGCATTTT. It codes for CAWSAGSNQPQHF.

The chain couples TRBV6-5 to TRBJ2-3, with no clear D. This CDR3 is built from 14 residues. Germline CDR1 and CDR2: MNHEY and SVGAGI. V was shortened by 0 bases and J by 5 bases, with 9 bases between the two germline ends. The CDR3 DNA sequence: TGTGCCAGCAGTTACTCGCTGTTCGGAGATACGCAGTATTTT. Its translation is CASSYSLFGDTQYF.

V gene TRBV12-5 combines with J gene TRBJ2-1, with D possibly matching TRBD2 (5 bases). This CDR3 region has 15 residues. Trimming stripped 5 bases from V and 2 bases from J, with 13 bases between. Germline loops: CDR1 LGHNT, CDR2 FRNRAP. In DNA form, the CDR3 reads TGTGCTAGTGGTCCCGGACTGGTTGCCTACAATGAGCAGTTCTTC. This codes for CASGPGLVAYNEQFF. Based on the CDR3 plus reference TRBV12-5 and TRBJ2-1, the full variable domain is DARVTQTPRHKVTEMGQEVTMRCQPILGHNTVFWYRQTMMQGLELLAYFRNRAPLDDSGMPKDRFSAEMPDATLATLKIQPSEPRDSAVYFCASGPGLVAYNEQFFGPGTRLTVL.

This clone has a single count. V usage is TRBV30 and J usage is TRBJ2-3, with 9 bases fitting TRBD2. This CDR3 is built from 16 residues. V shed 3 bases, J shed 2 bases, and the junction held 9 bases outside the gene matches. The V gene's germline CDR1 is GTSNPN and CDR2 SVGIG (reference sequence). CDR3 loop: CAWSQEGTSTTDTQYF. CDR3 nucleotide sequence: TGTGCCTGGAGCCAGGAAGGGACTAGCACCACAGATACGCAGTATTTT.

V is TRBV10-3 and J is TRBJ2-1; D not resolved. The V gene lost 8 bases and the J gene lost 6 bases, with 8 bases spanning the gap. The CDR3 is 11 residues long. Looked up from germline, CDR1 is ENHRY and CDR2 is SYGVKD. Here the CDR3 reads CAIAVSNEQFF. The CDR3 DNA follows: TGTGCCATCGCGGTGAGCAATGAGCAGTTCTTC.

As DNA, the CDR3 is TGTGCCAGCAGGTCCGGGGACTACGAGCAGTACTTC. The encoded protein is CASRSGDYEQYF. This sequence joins TRBV28 and TRBJ2-7; TRBD2 is a possible D gene (5 bases). Germline CDR1 and CDR2: MDHEN and SYDVKM. V lost 6 bases to trimming and J lost 3 bases, with 9 bases between them. The CDR3 has 12 residues.

The rearrangement links TRBV6-6 to TRBJ1-5; D uncertain. Trimming removed 7 bases from V and 3 bases from J, with 7 bases in between. Germline loops: CDR1 MNHNY, CDR2 SVGAGI (reference sequence). This CDR3 comprises 12 residues. The CDR3 DNA reads as TGTGCCAGCACTAATAACAATCAGCCCCAGCATTTT. Its translation: CASTNNNQPQHF.

The chain uses TRBV19 and TRBJ2-4, with D unresolved. V was clipped by 2 bases and J by 9 bases, with 14 bases between them. Germline V CDR1 and CDR2: LNHDA, SQIVND (reference sequence). The CDR3 totals 14 residues. Here the CDR3 reads CASSIRRAAGIQYF. The CDR3 nucleotides read TGTGCCAGTAGTATAAGGCGTGCGGCTGGCATTCAGTACTTC.

This clone was detected once. V usage is TRBV2 and J usage is TRBJ1-5; no clear D gene. Germline V gives CDR1 SNHLY, CDR2 FYNNEI. The CDR3 extends over 15 amino acids. The V and J ends lost 0 bases and 6 bases respectively, with 12 bases between them. The CDR3 DNA follows: TGTGCCAGCAGTGAAGCGCGGGGAGGAGGTCAGCCCCAGCATTTT. Translation gives CASSEARGGGQPQHF.

The chain joins TRBV15 to TRBJ2-1; weak D call: TRBD1 (5 bases). CDR3 size: 17 residues. CDR1 and CDR2 from the germline V gene are LNHNV and YYDKDF (reference sequence). The germline V and J ends were trimmed by 5 bases and 0 bases, with 17 bases remaining between them. The CDR3 reads CATSRPGAGLSYNEQFF. CDR3 bases: TGTGCCACCAGCCGCCCTGGGGCTGGCCTCTCCTACAATGAGCAGTTCTTC. Drawing the rest from reference TRBV15 and TRBJ2-1, the complete variable domain is DAMVIQNPRYQVTQFGKPVTLSCSQTLNHNVMYWYQQKSSQAPKLLFHYYDKDFNNEADTPDNFQSRRPNTSFCFLDIRSPGLGDTAMYLCATSRPGAGLSYNEQFFGPGTRLTVL.